This T cell receptor (beta chain) was captured by sequencing in a study of OX40 agonist ivuxolimab in advanced cancers. About the full investigation: Ivuxolimab was an agonistic, fully human IgG2 monoclonal antibody directed against OX40 (CD134), a costimulatory receptor. Intravenous ivuxolimab was administered to patients every 2 weeks at six dose levels: 0.01, 0.1, 0.3, 1.5, 3 and 10 mg/kg. Of the 50 to 55 patients in dose escalation, about 20 had hepatocellular carcinoma, about 15 had melanoma, 9 had renal cell carcinoma and 9 had head and neck cancer. A male proportion of around 80% and a mean age of around 60 years, ranging from about 20 to 85, were recorded for the dose-escalation cohort. Patients were allowed to have had prior anti-PD-1, anti-PD-L1 or anti-CTLA-4 therapy, and approximately 40% of the dose-escalation patients had been treated with checkpoint inhibitors. Partial responses were achieved by three dose-escalation patients, of whom one had hepatocellular carcinoma and two had cutaneous melanoma. The purpose of peripheral TCRbeta sequencing was to test whether ivuxolimab changed TCR sequence diversity and led to clonal T-cell expansion. The paper reports the monotherapy dose-escalation portion (N of about 54 patients) of the phase I ivuxolimab trial.

For sequencing of the TCRbeta CDR3 region, genomic DNA was extracted from the sorted cells. The immunoSEQ Assay was used for sequencing of TCRbeta CDR3 regions. TCRdb limited this immuneACCESS table to in-frame rearrangements with V and J called. A share of clones is missing; checked studies link under half to unresolved V genes, and the rest is unexplained. This sample holds roughly 40,000 clones; over 65% were observed only once. Of the sample, 20% to 25% is held by the ten largest clones. A note on this clone: Its antigen remains unidentified. Base qualities are not provided; no much larger clone lies one nucleotide away.

Overall results and qualifications from the work: At doses from 0.1 to 3.0 mg/kg, clonal expansion was seen in both CD4+ and CD8+ blood T cells between baseline and week 6. After ivuxolimab, more expanded clones were found on average in CD8+ T cells than in CD4+ T cells. Which antigens the clonally expanded peripheral T cells were specific for was not determined. Low levels of normalized T-cell clonal expansion were also seen in some nonresponding patients. Partial responders in the 0.1-3.0 mg/kg groups had among the lowest normalized peripheral clonal expansion, especially among CD8+ T cells.

Patients with a history of autoimmune disease or receiving systemic immunosuppression were excluded from the trial. Peripheral blood for TCR sequencing was collected from all dose cohorts at baseline, on cycle 4 day 1, and on cycle 7 day 1. The samples were drawn from a first-in-human, open-label, multicenter phase I dose-escalation trial of ivuxolimab. The trial enrolled adults with locally advanced or metastatic head and neck squamous cell, hepatocellular, melanoma or renal cell carcinoma. CD4+ and CD8+ T cells were sorted separately from peripheral blood before TCR sequencing. The CDR3 contains 16 residues, cysteine and phenylalanine counted. The only DNA kept is the CDR3, 48 bases in frame from the first base. V drops 5 bases and J drops 3 bases, leaving 20 bases in between. As encoded in the germline V gene, CDR1 is SGHTA while CDR2 is FQGNSA.

The sequencing used CD4+ or CD8+ T cells sorted from blood, collected in a trial of the OX40 agonist ivuxolimab. The chain couples TRBV7-2 to TRBJ2-7, with TRBD1 perhaps the D gene, on 6 matching bases. This TCR was sampled from an adult with an advanced solid tumor such as melanoma, head and neck, liver or kidney cancer. The CDR3 protein sequence reads: CASSRGRGRGSYEQYF. The sequenced DNA: TGTGCCAGCAGCAGAGGGCGAGGCAGGGGAAGCTACGAGCAGTACTTC.